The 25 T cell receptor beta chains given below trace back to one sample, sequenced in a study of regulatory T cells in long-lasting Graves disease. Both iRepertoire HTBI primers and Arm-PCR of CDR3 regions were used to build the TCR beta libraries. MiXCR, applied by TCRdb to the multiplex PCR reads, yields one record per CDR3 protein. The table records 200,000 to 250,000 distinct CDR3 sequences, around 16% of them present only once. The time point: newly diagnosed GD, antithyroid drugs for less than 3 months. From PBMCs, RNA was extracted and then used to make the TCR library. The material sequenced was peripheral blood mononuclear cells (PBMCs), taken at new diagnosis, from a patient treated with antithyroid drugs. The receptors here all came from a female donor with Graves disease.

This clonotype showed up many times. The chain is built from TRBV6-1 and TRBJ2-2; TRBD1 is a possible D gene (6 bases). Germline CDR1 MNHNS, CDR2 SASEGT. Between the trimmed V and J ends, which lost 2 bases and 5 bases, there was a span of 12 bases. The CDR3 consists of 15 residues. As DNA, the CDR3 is TGTGCCAGCAGTGAAATCGCAGACAGGACCGGGGAGCTGTTTTTT. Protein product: CASSEIADRTGELFF.

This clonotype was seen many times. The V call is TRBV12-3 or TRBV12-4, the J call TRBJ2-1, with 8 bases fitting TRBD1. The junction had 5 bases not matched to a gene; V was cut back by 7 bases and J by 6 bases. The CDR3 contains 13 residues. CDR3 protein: CASNLQGVNEQFF. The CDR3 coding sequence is TGTGCCAGCAACCTACAGGGGGTCAATGAGCAGTTCTTC.

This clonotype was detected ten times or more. The CDR3 DNA reads as TGCAGTGCTACGGGACAGGTCTCCTACGAGCAGTACTTC. It encodes CSATGQVSYEQYF. The V and J genes are TRBV20-1 and TRBJ2-7; 8 bases are a match to TRBD1. CDR1 is DFQATT, CDR2 SNEGSKA, per germline (reference sequence). V gave up 4 bases and J gave up 0 bases; unmatched junction bases: 2. The CDR3 is 13 amino acids.

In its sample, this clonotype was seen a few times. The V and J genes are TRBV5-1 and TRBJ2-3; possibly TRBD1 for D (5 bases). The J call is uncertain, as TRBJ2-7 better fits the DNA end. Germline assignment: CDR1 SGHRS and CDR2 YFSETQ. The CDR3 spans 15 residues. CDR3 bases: TGCGCCAGCAGCTTGGTGACAGAGCCCTCCTACGAGCAGTACTTC. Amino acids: CASSLVTEPSYEQYF.

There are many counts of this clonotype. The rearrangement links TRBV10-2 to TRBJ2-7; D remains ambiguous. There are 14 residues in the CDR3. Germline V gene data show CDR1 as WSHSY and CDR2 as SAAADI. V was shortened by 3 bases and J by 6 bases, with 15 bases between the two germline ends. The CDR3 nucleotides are TGCGCCAGCAGTGATTGGCTCAGATCCACCGAGCAGTACTTC. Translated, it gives CASSDWLRSTEQYF.

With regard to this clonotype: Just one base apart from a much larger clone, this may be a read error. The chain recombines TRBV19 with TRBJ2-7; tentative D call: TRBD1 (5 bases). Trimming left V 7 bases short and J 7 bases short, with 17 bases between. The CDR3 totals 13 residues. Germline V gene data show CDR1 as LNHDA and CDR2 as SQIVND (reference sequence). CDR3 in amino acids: CASNRQGLGEQYF. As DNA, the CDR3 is TGTGCCAGTAATCGGCAGGGTCTAGGTGAGCAGTACTTC.

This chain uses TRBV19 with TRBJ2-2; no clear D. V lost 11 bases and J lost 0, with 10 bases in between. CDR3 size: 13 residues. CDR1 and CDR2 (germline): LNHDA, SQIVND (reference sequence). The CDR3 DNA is TGTGCCTCCTTACGGGCGAACACCGGGGAGCTGTTTTTT. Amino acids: CASLRANTGELFF.

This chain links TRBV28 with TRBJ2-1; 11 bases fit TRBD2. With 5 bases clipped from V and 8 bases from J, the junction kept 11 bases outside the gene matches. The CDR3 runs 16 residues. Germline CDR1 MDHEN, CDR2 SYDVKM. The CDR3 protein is CASSPQIAGGAHEQFF. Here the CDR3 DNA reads TGTGCCAGCAGTCCCCAGATAGCGGGAGGGGCTCATGAGCAGTTCTTC.

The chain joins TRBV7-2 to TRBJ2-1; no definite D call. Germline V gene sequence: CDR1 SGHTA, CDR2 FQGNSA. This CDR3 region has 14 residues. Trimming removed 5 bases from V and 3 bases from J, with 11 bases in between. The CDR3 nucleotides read TGTGCCAGCAGCCTCACAGACATCTACAATGAGCAGTTCTTC. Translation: CASSLTDIYNEQFF.

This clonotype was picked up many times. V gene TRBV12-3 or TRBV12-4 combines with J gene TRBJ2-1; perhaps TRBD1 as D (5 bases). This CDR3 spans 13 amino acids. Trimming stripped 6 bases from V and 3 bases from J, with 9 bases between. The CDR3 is CASRLDNYNEQFF. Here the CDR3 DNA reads TGTGCCAGCAGATTGGACAACTACAATGAGCAGTTCTTC.

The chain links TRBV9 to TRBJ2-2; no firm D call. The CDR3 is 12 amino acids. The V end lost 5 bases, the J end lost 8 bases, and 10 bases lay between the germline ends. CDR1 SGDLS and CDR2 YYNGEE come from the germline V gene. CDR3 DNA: TGTGCCAGCAGTGTGCACTTGGGGGAGCTGTTTTTT. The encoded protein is CASSVHLGELFF.

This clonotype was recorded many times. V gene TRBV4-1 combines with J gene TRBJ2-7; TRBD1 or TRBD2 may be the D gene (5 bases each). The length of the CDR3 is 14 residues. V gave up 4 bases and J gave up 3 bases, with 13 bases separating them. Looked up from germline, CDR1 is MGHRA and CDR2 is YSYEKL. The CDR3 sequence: CASSRTGTVYEQYF. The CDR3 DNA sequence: TGCGCCAGCAGCCGAACCGGGACGGTCTACGAGCAGTACTTC.

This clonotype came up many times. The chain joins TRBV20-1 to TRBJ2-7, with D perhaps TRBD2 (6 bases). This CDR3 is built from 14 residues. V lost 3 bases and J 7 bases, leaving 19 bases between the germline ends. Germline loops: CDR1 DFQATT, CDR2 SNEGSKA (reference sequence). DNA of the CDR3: TGCAGTGCTAGTCTCCTAGCGCGATCGGGGGAGCAGTACTTC. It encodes CSASLLARSGEQYF.

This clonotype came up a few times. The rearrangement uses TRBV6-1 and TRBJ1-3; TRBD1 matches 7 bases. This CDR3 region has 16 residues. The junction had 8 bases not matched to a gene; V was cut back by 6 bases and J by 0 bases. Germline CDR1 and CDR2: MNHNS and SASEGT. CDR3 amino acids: CASRPGQVRSGNTIYF. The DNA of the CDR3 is TGTGCCAGCAGACCAGGACAGGTCCGCTCTGGAAACACCATATATTTT.

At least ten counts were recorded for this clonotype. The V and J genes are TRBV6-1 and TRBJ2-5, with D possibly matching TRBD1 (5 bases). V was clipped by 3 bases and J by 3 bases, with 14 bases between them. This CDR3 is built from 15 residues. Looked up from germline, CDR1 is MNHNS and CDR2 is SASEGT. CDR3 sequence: CASSDTGSLKETQYF. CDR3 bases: TGTGCCAGCAGTGATACAGGCTCCCTTAAAGAGACCCAGTACTTC.

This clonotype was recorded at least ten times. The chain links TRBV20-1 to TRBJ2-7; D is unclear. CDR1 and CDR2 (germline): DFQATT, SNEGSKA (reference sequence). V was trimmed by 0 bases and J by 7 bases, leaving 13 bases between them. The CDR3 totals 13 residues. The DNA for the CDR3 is TGCAGTGCTAGAGAGGACGCCGACCATGAGCAGTACTTC. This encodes CSAREDADHEQYF.

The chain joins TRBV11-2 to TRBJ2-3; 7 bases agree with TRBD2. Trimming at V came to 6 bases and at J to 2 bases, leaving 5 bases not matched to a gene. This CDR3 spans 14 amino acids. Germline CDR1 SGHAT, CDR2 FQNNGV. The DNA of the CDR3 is TGTGCCAGCAGTCGGGGGGAGCTCACAGATACGCAGTATTTT. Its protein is CASSRGELTDTQYF.

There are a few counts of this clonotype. The CDR3 protein is CASSIAGTVTGELFF. The CDR3, as DNA: TGTGCCAGTAGTATCGCCGGGACAGTCACCGGGGAGCTGTTTTTT. This rearrangement joins TRBV19 to TRBJ2-2; 7 nucleotides align to TRBD1. The CDR3 runs to 15 residues. V dropped 3 bases and J dropped 4; count of bases not matched to a gene: 5. Looked up from germline, CDR1 is LNHDA and CDR2 is SQIVND (reference sequence).

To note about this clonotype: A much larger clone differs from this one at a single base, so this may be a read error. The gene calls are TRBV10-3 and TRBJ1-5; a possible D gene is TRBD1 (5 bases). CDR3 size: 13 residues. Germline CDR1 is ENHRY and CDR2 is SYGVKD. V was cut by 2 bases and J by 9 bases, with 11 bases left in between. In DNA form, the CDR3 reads TGTGCCATCAGTGAGGGGGGATATCTGCCCCAGCATTTT. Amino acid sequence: CAISEGGYLPQHF.

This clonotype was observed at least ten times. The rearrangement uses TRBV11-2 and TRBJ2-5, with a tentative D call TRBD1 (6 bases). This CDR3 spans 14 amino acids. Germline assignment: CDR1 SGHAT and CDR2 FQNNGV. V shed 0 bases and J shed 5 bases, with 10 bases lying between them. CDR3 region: CASSLEYREETQYF. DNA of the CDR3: TGTGCCAGCAGCTTAGAATACAGGGAGGAGACCCAGTACTTC.

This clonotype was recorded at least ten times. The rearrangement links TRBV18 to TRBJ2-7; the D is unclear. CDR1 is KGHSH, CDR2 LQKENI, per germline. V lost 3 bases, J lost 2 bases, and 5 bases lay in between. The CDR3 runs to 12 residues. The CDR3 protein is CASSPDPYEQYF. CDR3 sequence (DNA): TGTGCCAGCTCACCGGACCCCTACGAGCAGTACTTC. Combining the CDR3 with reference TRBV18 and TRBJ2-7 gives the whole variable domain NAGVMQNPRHLVRRRGQEARLRCSPMKGHSHVYWYRQLPEEGLKFMVYLQKENIIDESGMPKERFSAEFPKEGPSILRIQQVVRGDSAAYFCASSPDPYEQYFGPGTRLTVT.

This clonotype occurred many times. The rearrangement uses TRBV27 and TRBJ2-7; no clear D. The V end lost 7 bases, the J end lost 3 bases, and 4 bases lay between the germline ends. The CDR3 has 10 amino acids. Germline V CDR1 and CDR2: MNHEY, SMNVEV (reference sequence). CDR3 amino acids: CASTHYEQYF. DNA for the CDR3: TGTGCCAGCACCCACTACGAGCAGTACTTC.

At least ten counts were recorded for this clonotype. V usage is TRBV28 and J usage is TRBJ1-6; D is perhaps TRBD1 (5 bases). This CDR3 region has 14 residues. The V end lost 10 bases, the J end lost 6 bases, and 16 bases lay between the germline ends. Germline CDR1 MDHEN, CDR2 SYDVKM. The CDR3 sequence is CAIRTGTGNSPLHF. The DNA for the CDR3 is TGTGCCATCCGTACCGGGACCGGTAATTCACCCCTCCACTTT.

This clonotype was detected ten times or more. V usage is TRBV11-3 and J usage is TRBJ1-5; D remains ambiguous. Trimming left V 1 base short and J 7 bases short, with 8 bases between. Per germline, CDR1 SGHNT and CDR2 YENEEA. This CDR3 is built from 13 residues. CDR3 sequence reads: CASSLVSGQPQHF. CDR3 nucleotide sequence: TGTGCCAGCAGCTTAGTCTCGGGACAGCCCCAGCATTTT.

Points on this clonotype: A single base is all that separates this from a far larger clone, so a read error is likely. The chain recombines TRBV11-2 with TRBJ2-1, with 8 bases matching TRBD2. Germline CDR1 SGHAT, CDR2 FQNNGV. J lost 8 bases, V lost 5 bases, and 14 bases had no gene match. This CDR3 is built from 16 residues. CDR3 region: CASSLARAGGDDEQFF. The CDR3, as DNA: TGTGCCAGCAGCCTCGCCCGGGCGGGAGGTGACGATGAGCAGTTCTTC.